The 20 T cell receptor beta chains below were found in one sample sequenced in a study of T cells in tuberculosis. Profiling relied on immunoSEQ multiplex PCR, and the TCRdb table lists in-frame clones only, not all of them. Seen here are tens of thousands of clones, approximately 95% observed once, and the top ten hold 3.6%. Sample: PBMCs. These receptors were obtained from a donor aged 10 to 29 with latent tuberculosis or without tuberculosis infection.

The chain couples TRBV19 to TRBJ1-2; D ambiguous. V was clipped by 3 bases and J by 5 bases, with 7 bases between them. CDR3 size: 12 residues. Germline-derived CDR1 and CDR2 are LNHDA and SQIVND (reference sequence). The CDR3 loop is CASSMTEYGYTF. Here the CDR3 DNA reads TGTGCCAGTAGTATGACGGAGTATGGCTACACCTTC.

This sequence joins TRBV9 and TRBJ2-2, with 8 bases that match TRBD1. This CDR3 is built from 18 residues. Germline V gene data show CDR1 as SGDLS and CDR2 as YYNGEE. The V and J ends lost 3 bases and 1 base, in that order; junction bases with no gene match: 11. The CDR3 spells CASSASTGTGRNTGELFF. DNA of the CDR3: TGTGCCAGCAGCGCCAGCACCGGGACAGGCAGGAACACCGGGGAGCTGTTTTTT.

The chain recombines TRBV30 with TRBJ1-5; 10 bases are a match to TRBD1. Looked up from germline, CDR1 is GTSNPN and CDR2 is SVGIG (reference sequence). V shed 5 bases and J 3 bases; nucleotides not matched to a gene: 4. This CDR3 is built from 14 residues. The CDR3, as DNA: TGTGCCTGGCGACAGGGGGCATACAATCAGCCCCAGCATTTT. Translated, it gives CAWRQGAYNQPQHF. Full variable domain (rest looked up from reference TRBV30 and TRBJ1-5): SQTIHQWPATLVQPVGSPLSLECTVEGTSNPNLYWYRQAAGRGLQLLFYSVGIGQISSEVPQNLSASRPQDRQFILSSKKLLLSDSGFYLCAWRQGAYNQPQHFGDGTRLSIL.

J is TRBJ1-1 and V is TRBV28; TRBD1 matches at 9 bases. The CDR3 is 15 residues long. The V segment lost 2 bases and the J segment 3 bases; nucleotides outside the gene matches: 4. CDR1 and CDR2 from the germline V gene are MDHEN and SYDVKM. DNA for the CDR3: TGTGCCAGCAGTTTAGGGACAGGGTGGGACACTGAAGCTTTCTTT. Translating gives CASSLGTGWDTEAFF.

The rearrangement links TRBV2 to TRBJ2-2; D possibly corresponds to TRBD2 (6 bases). Germline V gene lookup returns CDR1 SNHLY and CDR2 FYNNEI. The CDR3 has 14 residues. V lost 8 bases to trimming and J lost 1 base, with 11 bases between them. This CDR3 is CASVRAGNTGELFF. CDR3 sequence (DNA): TGTGCCAGCGTGAGAGCGGGGAACACCGGGGAGCTGTTTTTT.

The chain has TRBV5-6 and TRBJ1-2; 9 bases agree with TRBD1. Trimming cost V 4 bases and J 6 bases; bases outside gene matches: 10. This CDR3 comprises 15 residues. Per the germline V gene, CDR1 is SGHDT and CDR2 is YYEEEE. For the CDR3, the DNA is TGTGCCAGCAGCCCTTTAACAGGGGGCGCGGATGGCTACACCTTC. It is translated as CASSPLTGGADGYTF.

The chain has TRBV9 and TRBJ2-5, with D tentatively TRBD1 (6 bases). Trimming cost V 0 bases and J 0 bases, with 15 bases left between them. Germline V gene lookup returns CDR1 SGDLS and CDR2 YYNGEE. The CDR3 runs 17 residues. CDR3 sequence (DNA): TGTGCCAGCAGCGTAGGGGATAGAACAGGGTACCAAGAGACCCAGTACTTC. Its protein is CASSVGDRTGYQETQYF.

The V call is TRBV5-1, the J call TRBJ1-4; a weak D match, TRBD1 (6 bases). In germline, CDR1 is SGHRS, CDR2 YFSETQ. The CDR3 covers 15 residues. V was trimmed by 4 bases and J by 3 bases, leaving 13 bases between them. CDR3 sequence (DNA): TGCGCCAGCAGCGACCCAGGGGTTGCTAATGAAAAACTGTTTTTT. The encoded protein is CASSDPGVANEKLFF. The variable domain in full, with the rest retrieved from reference TRBV5-1 and TRBJ1-4, is KAGVTQTPRYLIKTRGQQVTLSCSPISGHRSVSWYQQTPGQGLQFLFEYFSETQRNKGNFPGRFSGRQFSNSRSEMNVSTLELGDSALYLCASSDPGVANEKLFFGSGTQLSVL.

V and J are TRBV4-2 and TRBJ1-4, with D perhaps TRBD1 (5 bases). CDR1 is LGHNA, CDR2 YNFKEQ, per germline. V was cut by 0 bases and J by 8 bases, with 13 bases left in between. The CDR3 extends over 15 amino acids. The CDR3 DNA reads TGTGCCAGCAGCCAAGAGGGGGGGAGGGACGAAAAACTGTTTTTT. As protein: CASSQEGGRDEKLFF.

V gene TRBV4-1 combines with J gene TRBJ1-3, with D uncertain. The V gene lost 1 base and the J gene lost 2 bases, with 15 bases spanning the gap. CDR1 MGHRA and CDR2 YSYEKL come from the germline V gene. CDR3 length: 17 amino acids. Here the CDR3 DNA reads TGCGCCAGCAGCCAAGGTCTACTTACCGGGACTGGAAACACCATATATTTT. Amino acid sequence: CASSQGLLTGTGNTIYF.

The chain is built from TRBV6-5 and TRBJ1-2, with no clear D. Germline V gene data show CDR1 as MNHEY and CDR2 as SVGAGI. The CDR3 is 14 amino acids. Trimming left V 0 bases short and J 3 bases short, with 8 bases between. This CDR3 reads CASSYSGSYYGYTF. DNA for the CDR3: TGTGCCAGCAGTTACTCGGGCAGTTACTATGGCTACACCTTC.

Only a few counts were recorded for this clone. The rearrangement joins TRBV25-1 to TRBJ2-1, with a tentative D call TRBD1 (5 bases). The CDR3 extends over 16 amino acids. Trimming took off 4 bases at V and 2 bases at J, with 15 bases between the two ends. Germline V gives CDR1 MGHDK, CDR2 SYGVNS. The CDR3 DNA sequence: TGTGCCAGCAGTGGTAGTGTGCAGGGTACCTACAATGAGCAGTTCTTC. It encodes CASSGSVQGTYNEQFF.

The sample holds one count of this clone. The rearrangement joins TRBV6-5 to TRBJ1-2, with D perhaps matching TRBD1 (6 bases). The germline V gene has CDR1 MNHEY and CDR2 SVGAGI. The CDR3 is 14 residues long. V shed 6 bases and J shed 4 bases, with 15 bases lying between them. The CDR3 region is CASSRGDKSYGYTF. DNA for the CDR3: TGTGCCAGCAGCCGTGGGGACAAGAGCTATGGCTACACCTTC.

This sequence joins TRBV9 and TRBJ2-7; tentatively, D is TRBD1 (6 bases). With 0 bases removed from V and 3 bases from J, the gap between germline ends came to 16 bases. Germline loops: CDR1 SGDLS, CDR2 YYNGEE. The CDR3 runs 16 residues. Here the CDR3 reads CASSVGVGDTYYEQYF. The CDR3 bases are TGTGCCAGCAGCGTAGGCGTGGGGGACACCTACTACGAGCAGTACTTC.

The CDR3 spells CASSPNPLSTDTQYF. The CDR3 nucleotides read TGTGCCAGCAGTCCGAACCCACTCAGCACAGATACGCAGTATTTT. The chain uses TRBV6-6 and TRBJ2-3; D ambiguous. CDR1 and CDR2 (germline): MNHNY, SVGAGI (reference sequence). The CDR3 length is 15 residues. With 5 bases removed from V and 0 bases from J, the gap between germline ends came to 12 bases.

J is TRBJ1-5 and V is TRBV19, with D tentatively TRBD1 (5 bases). Germline V lookup: CDR1 LNHDA, CDR2 SQIVND (reference sequence). The CDR3 length is 14 residues. V lost 0 bases and J 11 bases, leaving 14 bases between the germline ends. CDR3 residues: CASSIDPSGGTQHF. The CDR3 DNA reads as TGTGCCAGTAGTATAGATCCATCGGGGGGGACCCAGCATTTT.

This rearrangement joins TRBV19 to TRBJ1-3, with 9 nucleotides matching TRBD1. The CDR3 is made up of 12 amino acids. V was clipped by 10 bases and J by 4 bases; unmatched bases: 2. CDR1 is LNHDA and CDR2 is SQIVND in the germline V gene (reference sequence). CDR3 coding DNA: TGTGCCACCGGGACAGGGGGAAACACCATATATTTT. Protein sequence: CATGTGGNTIYF. Supplemented by reference TRBV19 and TRBJ1-3, the full variable domain reads DGGITQSPKYLFRKEGQNVTLSCEQNLNHDAMYWYRQDPGQGLRLIYYSQIVNDFQKGDIAEGYSVSREKKESFPLTVTSAQKNPTAFYLCATGTGGNTIYFGEGSWLTVV.

The chain couples TRBV6-1 to TRBJ2-1, with 7 bases matching TRBD1. CDR3 size: 14 residues. The J segment lost 6 bases and the V segment lost 2 bases, leaving 4 bases of the junction unmatched. Germline assignment: CDR1 MNHNS and CDR2 SASEGT. The CDR3 sequence: CASSEPTGVNEQFF. The CDR3 bases are TGTGCCAGCAGTGAACCCACAGGGGTCAATGAGCAGTTCTTC.

The V and J genes are TRBV30 and TRBJ2-3; D perhaps matches TRBD2 (5 bases). The CDR3 is 14 residues long. V was pared by 3 bases and J by 4 bases, with 14 bases between. Germline V lookup: CDR1 GTSNPN, CDR2 SVGIG (reference sequence). This chain's CDR3 is CAWSAQTTADTQYF. CDR3 coding DNA: TGTGCCTGGAGCGCCCAGACTACCGCAGATACGCAGTATTTT.

CDR3 amino acids: CASSLTATNTEAFF. Written as DNA, the CDR3 is TGCGCCAGCAGCTTGACCGCTACGAACACTGAAGCTTTCTTT. V is TRBV5-1 and J is TRBJ1-1, with D hard to call. The germline V and J ends were trimmed by 1 base and 1 base, with 8 bases remaining between them. Germline CDR1 and CDR2: SGHRS and YFSETQ. The CDR3 covers 14 residues.